The present entry profiles one TCR beta chain with its context. The PCR contained 60 Vbeta and 13 Jbeta primers. Only in-frame clones appear in the TCRdb table, and some are missing; sequencing was by immunoSEQ multiplex PCR. Of under 85,000 clones listed, 70% to 75% are singletons. The V gene lost 0 bases and the J gene lost 0 bases, with 12 bases spanning the gap. CDR3 size: 15 residues. The germline V gene encodes CDR1 GTSNPN and CDR2 SVGIG (reference sequence). This sample was included in a study of cytomegalovirus exposure and HLA in healthy donors. Sample: PBMCs. This rearrangement joins TRBV30 to TRBJ2-7; a weak D match, TRBD1 (6 bases). This receptor was obtained from a woman in her 30s in good health and CMV-seropositive. The chain's CDR3 is CAWSVKTGPSYEQYF. For the CDR3, the DNA is TGTGCCTGGAGTGTAAAAACAGGGCCCTCCTACGAGCAGTACTTC.